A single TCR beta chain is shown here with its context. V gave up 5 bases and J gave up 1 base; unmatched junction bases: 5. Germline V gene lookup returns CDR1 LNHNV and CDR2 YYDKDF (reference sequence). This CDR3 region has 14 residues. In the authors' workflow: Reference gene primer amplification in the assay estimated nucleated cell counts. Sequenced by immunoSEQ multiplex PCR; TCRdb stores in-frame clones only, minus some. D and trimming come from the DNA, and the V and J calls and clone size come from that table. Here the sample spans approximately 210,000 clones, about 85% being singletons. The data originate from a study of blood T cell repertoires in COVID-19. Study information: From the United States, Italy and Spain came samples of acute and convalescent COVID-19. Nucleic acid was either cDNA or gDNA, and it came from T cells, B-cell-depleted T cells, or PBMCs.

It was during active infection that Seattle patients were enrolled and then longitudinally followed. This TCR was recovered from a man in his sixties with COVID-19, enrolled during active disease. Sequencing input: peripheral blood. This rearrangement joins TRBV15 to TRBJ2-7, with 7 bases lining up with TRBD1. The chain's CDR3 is CATSQGVLSYEQYF. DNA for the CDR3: TGTGCCACCAGCCAGGGGGTTCTGTCCTACGAGCAGTACTTC.